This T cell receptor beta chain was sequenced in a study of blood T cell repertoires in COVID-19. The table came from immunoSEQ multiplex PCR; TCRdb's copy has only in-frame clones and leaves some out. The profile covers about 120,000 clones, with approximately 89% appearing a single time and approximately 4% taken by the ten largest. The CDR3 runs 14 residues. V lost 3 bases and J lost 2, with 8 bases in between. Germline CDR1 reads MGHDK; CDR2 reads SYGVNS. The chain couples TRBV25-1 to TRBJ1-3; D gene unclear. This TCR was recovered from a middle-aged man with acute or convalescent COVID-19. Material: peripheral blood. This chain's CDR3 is CASSEAGTGNTIYF. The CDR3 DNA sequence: TGTGCCAGCAGTGAGGCAGGTACTGGAAACACCATATATTTT.